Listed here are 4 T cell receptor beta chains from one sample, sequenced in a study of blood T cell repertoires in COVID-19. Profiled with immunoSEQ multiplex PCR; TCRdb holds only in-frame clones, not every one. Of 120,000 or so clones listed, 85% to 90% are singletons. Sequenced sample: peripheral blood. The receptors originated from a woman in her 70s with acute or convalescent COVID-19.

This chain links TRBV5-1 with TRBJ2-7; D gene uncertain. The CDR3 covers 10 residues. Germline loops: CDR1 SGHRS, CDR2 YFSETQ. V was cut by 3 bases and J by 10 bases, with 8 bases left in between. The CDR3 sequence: CASSSTTQYF. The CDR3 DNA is TGCGCCAGCAGCTCTACCACCCAGTACTTC.

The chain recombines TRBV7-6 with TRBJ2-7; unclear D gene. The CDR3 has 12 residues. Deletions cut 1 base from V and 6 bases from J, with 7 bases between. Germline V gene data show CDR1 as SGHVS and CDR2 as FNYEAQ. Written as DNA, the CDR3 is TGTGCCAGCAGCTTAGGGCCCTCCGAGCAGTACTTC. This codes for CASSLGPSEQYF.

The CDR3 DNA reads TGTGCCAGCAGCTTAGCGCCAGGGCCGGGCTATGGCTACACCTTC. Translation gives CASSLAPGPGYGYTF. V gene TRBV11-2 combines with J gene TRBJ1-2; D is perhaps TRBD1 (5 bases). V dropped 1 base and J dropped 4 bases, with 13 bases sitting between them. Germline lookup yields CDR1 SGHAT and CDR2 FQNNGV. This CDR3 region has 15 residues.

The CDR3 sequence: CASSSGGANTEAFF. DNA for the CDR3: TGCGCCAGCAGCTCAGGGGGCGCTAACACTGAAGCTTTCTTT. The gene calls are TRBV5-1 and TRBJ1-1; 8 positions agree with TRBD1. The CDR3 totals 14 residues. V was clipped by 3 bases and J by 2 bases; unmatched bases: 3. Germline V CDR1 and CDR2: SGHRS, YFSETQ.